A single sample is the source of the 11 T cell receptor beta chains below, sequenced in a study of shared clonotypes between healthy human individuals. Data came from immunoSEQ multiplex PCR; TCRdb stores just in-frame clones and leaves some out. The table includes 500,000 to 650,000 clones, around three quarters detected once. The sequencing input was PBMCs. These receptors were obtained from a woman in her thirties or forties in good health. Some clones in this sample may be carry-over from other donors' samples.

The rearrangement links TRBV5-6 to TRBJ1-2; D is perhaps TRBD1 (5 bases). This CDR3 has 14 residues. Germline lookup yields CDR1 SGHDT and CDR2 YYEEEE. V was clipped by 0 bases and J by 1 base, with 7 bases between them. The CDR3 DNA is TGTGCCAGCAGCTTGGGGGGCAATAACTATGGCTACACCTTC. This gives the protein CASSLGGNNYGYTF.

This clone came up once. The rearrangement joins TRBV27 to TRBJ2-6; weak D call: TRBD2 (6 bases). The CDR3 extends over 16 amino acids. V lost 6 bases to trimming and J lost 4 bases, with 16 bases between them. Per the germline V gene, CDR1 is MNHEY and CDR2 is SMNVEV (reference sequence). CDR3 residues: CASSRLRGGGANVLTF. In DNA form, the CDR3 reads TGTGCCAGCAGCAGGCTTAGGGGAGGCGGGGCCAACGTCCTGACTTTC.

The genes are TRBV11-3 and TRBJ2-5; maybe TRBD2 (5 bases). The V and J ends lost 1 base and 5 bases respectively, with 11 bases between them. Germline V gene lookup returns CDR1 SGHNT and CDR2 YENEEA. There are 14 residues in the CDR3. CDR3 sequence: CASSLAGMGETQYF. The DNA for the CDR3 is TGTGCCAGCAGCTTAGCGGGGATGGGGGAGACCCAGTACTTC.

The rearrangement uses TRBV18 and TRBJ2-7, with 11 positions matching TRBD2. Per the germline V gene, CDR1 is KGHSH and CDR2 is LQKENI. Unmatched junction bases numbered 1, after V lost 3 bases and J lost 3 bases. CDR3 length: 14 amino acids. This chain's CDR3 is CASSPTSGDYEQYF. CDR3 DNA sequence: TGTGCCAGCTCACCGACTAGCGGGGACTACGAGCAGTACTTC.

This chain connects TRBV7-2 to TRBJ2-1; 10 bases agree with TRBD2. The CDR3 spans 16 residues. Germline assignment: CDR1 SGHTA and CDR2 FQGNSA. The J segment lost 4 bases and the V segment lost 1 base, leaving 4 bases of the junction unmatched. CDR3 sequence (DNA): TGTGCCAGCAGCTTAGAGGGACTAGCGCCGTACAATGAGCAGTTCTTC. Protein product: CASSLEGLAPYNEQFF.

The chain recombines TRBV18 with TRBJ1-1; 7 bases fit TRBD1. The CDR3 has 15 amino acids. J was trimmed by 1 base and V by 3 bases; bases with no gene match: 5. Germline lookup yields CDR1 KGHSH and CDR2 LQKENI. CDR3 sequence reads: CASSPAGGRNTEAFF. CDR3 in DNA: TGTGCCAGCTCACCGGCAGGGGGTAGGAACACTGAAGCTTTCTTT.

The V and J genes are TRBV27 and TRBJ1-2; D remains unclear. The germline V and J ends were trimmed by 3 bases and 6 bases, with 11 bases remaining between them. CDR1 MNHEY and CDR2 SMNVEV come from the germline V gene (reference sequence). The CDR3 is made up of 13 amino acids. CDR3 nucleotide sequence: TGTGCCAGCAGTTTTTCCTTGTCGGATGGCTACACCTTC. This encodes CASSFSLSDGYTF.

This clone was detected only a few times. The V and J genes are TRBV19 and TRBJ1-1, with D perhaps TRBD1 (6 bases). V lost 6 bases to trimming and J lost 4 bases, with 15 bases between them. The CDR3 extends over 14 amino acids. CDR1 and CDR2 from the germline V gene are LNHDA and SQIVND (reference sequence). In DNA form, the CDR3 reads TGTGCCAGTAGCACCCAGACAGGAGGCACTGAAGCTTTCTTT. This encodes CASSTQTGGTEAFF. The variable domain in full, completed from reference TRBV19 and TRBJ1-1, reads DGGITQSPKYLFRKEGQNVTLSCEQNLNHDAMYWYRQDPGQGLRLIYYSQIVNDFQKGDIAEGYSVSREKKESFPLTVTSAQKNPTAFYLCASSTQTGGTEAFFGQGTRLTVV.

This chain joins TRBV13 and TRBJ2-1; TRBD1 matches at 8 bases. The ends lost 5 bases at V and 8 bases at J; junction bases unmatched: 8. Per germline, CDR1 PRHDT and CDR2 FYEKMQ (reference sequence). The CDR3 runs to 14 residues. In DNA, the CDR3 is TGTGCCAGCAGCCCCCGACAGGGGAGAGATGAGCAGTTCTTC. It codes for CASSPRQGRDEQFF.

This clone was seen many times. The conserved phenylalanine or tryptophan is not found at the CDR3 terminus, so this likely reflects a read error. This sequence joins TRBV29-1 and TRBJ1-2; D is undetermined. The CDR3 length is 11 residues. CDR1 SQVTM and CDR2 ANQGSEA come from the germline V gene. The CDR3 bases are TGCAGCGAGCCCTCAAACTATGACTACACCTCC. Its translation: CSEPSNYDYTS.

The chain carries TRBV30 and TRBJ2-5; 11 bases match TRBD2. This CDR3 spans 15 amino acids. V was clipped by 0 bases and J by 1 base; unmatched bases: 1. Germline V gene lookup returns CDR1 GTSNPN and CDR2 SVGIG (reference sequence). CDR3 sequence: CAWSVGLAGQETQYF. The DNA for the CDR3 is TGTGCCTGGAGTGTCGGACTAGCGGGCCAAGAGACCCAGTACTTC.